These T cell receptor beta chains were read from a single sample in a study of cytomegalovirus exposure and HLA in healthy donors. TCRdb keeps only in-frame clones here, not all; method: immunoSEQ multiplex PCR. The sample consists of around 130,000 clones, around 80% of them appearing once. The source material was PBMCs. The receptors here all came from a woman between 18 and 29 years old in good health and CMV-seronegative. Each CDR3 is given with its conserved first and last residue. The D gene is left open where the match is weak. Expanded clones get a size class; other rows say once, few or many, or leave the size out.

J | V | D | size | length | CDR3 | DNA
TRBJ2-7 | TRBV10-1 | TRBD1 | . | 15 | CASSETRTGRYEQYF | TGCGCCAGCAGTGAGACGAGGACAGGGCGCTACGAGCAGTACTTC
TRBJ1-2 | TRBV7-2 | . | . | 12 | CASSSSSYGYTF | TGTGCCAGCAGCTCCTCCTCCTATGGCTACACCTTC
TRBJ2-6 | TRBV5-6 | TRBD1 | . | 18 | CASSSRDRGRAGANVLTF | TGTGCCAGCAGCTCCCGGGACAGGGGGAGAGCTGGGGCCAACGTCCTGACTTTC
TRBJ1-4 | TRBV21-1 | . | . | 14 | CASSKNVGREKLFF | TGTGCCAGCAGCAAAAATGTGGGGAGGGAAAAACTGTTTTTT
TRBJ2-5 | TRBV18 | . | . | 13 | CASSRTGSETQYF | TGTGCCAGCTCACGTACAGGGTCTGAGACCCAGTACTTC
TRBJ2-7 | TRBV5-4 | . | . | 13 | CATRPSRNVEQYF | TGTGCCACCCGGCCTTCTAGGAACGTCGAGCAGTACTTC
TRBJ1-3 | TRBV6-6 | . | . | 14 | CASSSEGPGNTIYF | TGTGCCAGCAGTTCGGAGGGGCCTGGAAACACCATATATTTT
TRBJ1-2 | TRBV10-2 | TRBD1 | . | 12 | CARPTLGGRPSF | TGCGCCAGGCCTACCCTAGGGGGCAGACCTTCCTTC
TRBJ2-7 | TRBV15 | . | . | 20 | CATSRGARAFVDTGGYEQYF | TGTGCCACCAGCAGAGGGGCCAGGGCGTTTGTCGACACCGGAGGGTACGAGCAGTACTTC
TRBJ2-1 | TRBV21-1 | . | . | 16 | CASTRTGTRSYNEQFF | TGTGCCAGCACCCGAACCGGGACTCGGTCCTACAATGAGCAGTTCTTC
TRBJ1-2 | TRBV7-9 | TRBD1 | . | 14 | CASSRGTGLDGYTF | TGTGCCAGCAGCCGAGGGACAGGGCTCGATGGCTACACCTTC
TRBJ1-2 | TRBV5-1 | . | . | 12 | CASSLDKSGYTF | TGCGCCAGCAGCTTGGACAAAAGTGGCTACACCTTC
TRBJ2-7 | TRBV19 | TRBD1 | once | 16 | CASSGSWTGSSYEQYF | TGTGCCAGTAGTGGCTCGTGGACAGGGTCCTCCTACGAGCAGTACTTC
TRBJ1-3 | TRBV18 | . | . | 15 | CASSPTPVSGNTIYF | TGTGCCAGCTCACCGACACCGGTCTCTGGAAACACCATATATTTT
TRBJ2-7 | TRBV7-2 | . | once | 14 | CASSSGTDIYEQYF | TGTGCCAGCAGCTCTGGGACTGACATTTACGAGCAGTACTTC
TRBJ1-6 | TRBV5-1 | . | . | 14 | CASSLLQGVAPLHF | TGCGCCAGCAGCTTGTTACAGGGTGTAGCACCCCTCCACTTT
TRBJ1-2 | TRBV6-1 | . | . | 15 | CASTIQREGGYGYTF | TGTGCCAGCACCATCCAACGGGAGGGTGGCTATGGCTACACCTTC
TRBJ1-4 | TRBV10-3 | . | . | 13 | CATSVATNEKLFF | TGTGCCACCAGTGTAGCAACTAATGAAAAACTGTTTTTT
TRBJ2-5 | TRBV5-1 | TRBD1 | . | 14 | CATSTGGFGETQYF | TGCGCCACCTCGACAGGGGGCTTCGGTGAGACCCAGTACTTC
TRBJ1-2 | TRBV30 | TRBD1 | few | 14 | CAWSVMTGLNGYTF | TGTGCCTGGAGTGTCATGACAGGGCTGAATGGCTACACCTTC
TRBJ2-3 | TRBV10-1 | TRBD1 | . | 18 | CASSAINPGQGDTDTQYF | TGCGCCAGCAGCGCCATTAACCCGGGACAGGGAGACACAGATACGCAGTATTTT
TRBJ1-5 | TRBV5-6 | . | . | 13 | CASSIAGSQPQHF | TGTGCCAGCAGCATCGCGGGGAGCCAGCCCCAGCATTTT
TRBJ2-5 | TRBV9 | TRBD1 | few | 16 | CASSVEGGQGTETQYF | TGTGCCAGCAGCGTAGAAGGAGGACAGGGGACAGAGACCCAGTACTTC
TRBJ2-7 | TRBV7-9 | . | . | 13 | CASSPRQVYEQYF | TGTGCCAGCAGCCCCCGACAAGTCTACGAGCAGTACTTC
TRBJ2-2 | TRBV19 | TRBD2 | . | 18 | CASSIVGLAGVGTGELFF | TGTGCCAGTAGTATAGTTGGACTAGCGGGAGTGGGCACCGGGGAGCTGTTTTTT
TRBJ2-7 | TRBV2 | . | . | 10 | CASRVFEQYF | TGTGCCAGCAGGGTGTTCGAGCAGTACTTC
TRBJ2-1 | TRBV10-3 | . | . | 14 | CAIIQGPPYNGQFF | TGTGCCATCATCCAGGGGCCGCCCTACAATGGGCAGTTCTTC
TRBJ2-7 | TRBV4-2 | . | . | 14 | CASSPTGATYEQYF | TGTGCCAGCAGCCCTACAGGTGCTACCTACGAGCAGTACTTC
TRBJ2-1 | TRBV23-1 | TRBD2 | . | 14 | CASSHLTSGNEQFF | TGCGCCAGCAGTCATCTAACTAGCGGGAATGAGCAGTTCTTC
TRBJ1-3 | TRBV9 | TRBD1 | . | 15 | CASSVQTGVGNTIYF | TGTGCCAGCAGCGTTCAGACAGGGGTTGGAAACACCATATATTTT
TRBJ1-3 | TRBV27 | . | once | 17 | CASSLSGTRNSGNTIYF | TGTGCCAGCAGTTTATCCGGGACACGGAACTCTGGAAACACCATATATTTT
TRBJ1-5 | TRBV10-2 | . | . | 14 | CASTSRGSNQPQHF | TGCGCCAGCACCTCGAGAGGGAGTAATCAGCCCCAGCATTTT
TRBJ1-4 | TRBV5-1 | TRBD1 | . | 16 | CASSFLPGQGDEKLFF | TGCGCCAGCAGCTTTCTACCGGGACAGGGCGATGAAAAACTGTTTTTT
TRBJ2-7 | TRBV27 | . | . | 16 | CASSFLPRGTVYEQYF | TGTGCCAGCAGTTTCCTTCCGCGCGGGACCGTCTACGAGCAGTACTTC
TRBJ2-2 | TRBV6-5 | TRBD1 | . | 16 | CASSYPTTGGVGELFF | TGTGCCAGCAGTTACCCCACGACAGGGGGCGTCGGGGAGCTGTTTTTT
TRBJ1-2 | TRBV14 | . | . | 13 | CASSQGAVYGYTF | TGTGCCAGCAGCCAAGGGGCAGTCTATGGCTACACCTTC
TRBJ2-3 | TRBV4-2 | TRBD2 | . | 16 | CASSQTGTSATDTQYF | TGTGCCAGCAGCCAAACCGGGACTAGCGCCACAGATACGCAGTATTTT
TRBJ2-6 | TRBV12-5 | TRBD2 | . | 18 | CASGLVLAGLSGANVLTF | TGTGCTAGTGGTTTGGTACTAGCGGGCCTCTCTGGGGCCAACGTCCTGACTTTC
TRBJ1-3 | TRBV7-9 | . | . | 17 | CASSDLMRVISGNTIYF | TGTGCCAGCAGCGATTTGATGAGGGTCATCTCTGGAAACACCATATATTTT
TRBJ2-2 | TRBV5-6 | TRBD2 | . | 16 | CASSFLSGRTDGELFF | TGTGCCAGCAGCTTTTTGAGCGGGAGGACTGACGGGGAGCTGTTTTTT
TRBJ1-1 | TRBV19 | . | . | 13 | CASSIDLEAEAFF | TGTGCCAGTAGTATAGATCTGGAGGCGGAAGCTTTCTTT
TRBJ2-3 | TRBV12-5 | . | . | 17 | CASGLNGGGPHRDTQYF | TGTGCTAGTGGTTTGAATGGGGGCGGGCCGCACAGAGATACGCAGTATTTT
TRBJ1-1 | TRBV2 | TRBD1 | . | 16 | CASRLGLTGGNTEAFF | TGTGCCAGCAGGCTAGGACTTACAGGGGGGAACACTGAAGCTTTCTTT
TRBJ1-1 | TRBV10-3 | . | . | 13 | CAISEGTKQEAFF | TGTGCCATCAGTGAGGGAACAAAACAGGAAGCTTTCTTT
TRBJ2-1 | TRBV18 | TRBD1 | . | 14 | CASSPRTGDNEQFF | TGTGCCAGCTCACCCAGGACAGGGGACAATGAGCAGTTCTTC
TRBJ2-7 | TRBV5-6 | TRBD1 | . | 15 | CASSLVRDRAYEQYF | TGTGCCAGCAGCTTGGTCCGGGACAGGGCCTACGAGCAGTACTTC
TRBJ2-1 | TRBV6-5 | . | once | 14 | CASCRGRSGNEQFF | TGTGCCAGCTGCCGAGGGAGAAGTGGCAATGAGCAGTTCTTC
TRBJ2-1 | TRBV11-2 | TRBD2 | once | 15 | CASSPGLAGYNEQFF | TGTGCCAGCAGCCCTGGACTAGCGGGATACAATGAGCAGTTCTTC
TRBJ2-3 | TRBV7-3 | . | . | 15 | CASSLAGPITDTQYF | TGTGCCAGCAGCTTAGCGGGGCCAATCACAGATACGCAGTATTTT
TRBJ2-7 | TRBV7-9 | . | . | 13 | CASSLQGHYEQYF | TGTGCCAGCAGCTTACAGGGTCACTACGAGCAGTACTTC
TRBJ1-3 | TRBV6-1 | . | . | 18 | CASSEALGRGYSGNTIYF | TGTGCCAGCAGTGAAGCGCTGGGCAGGGGTTACTCTGGAAACACCATATATTTT
TRBJ2-7 | TRBV7-8 | TRBD1 | . | 18 | CASSLVLSPGQGVYEQYF | TGTGCCAGCAGCTTAGTTCTTTCCCCGGGACAGGGTGTTTACGAGCAGTACTTC
TRBJ2-1 | TRBV2 | TRBD2 | once | 15 | CASSPSGRVDNEQFF | TGTGCCAGCAGTCCTAGCGGGAGGGTGGACAATGAGCAGTTCTTC
TRBJ1-2 | TRBV5-4 | . | . | 13 | CASSLDQGYGYTF | TGTGCCAGCAGCTTGGATCAGGGATACGGCTACACCTTC
TRBJ1-5 | TRBV14 | TRBD1 | . | 14 | CASSPGQGGQPQHF | TGTGCCAGCAGCCCCGGACAGGGAGGTCAGCCCCAGCATTTT
TRBJ1-1 | TRBV7-6 | TRBD1 | . | 17 | CASSHFTGQGLPTEAFF | TGTGCCAGCAGCCATTTCACGGGACAGGGATTACCCACTGAAGCTTTCTTT
TRBJ2-7 | TRBV29-1 | . | . | 14 | CSVARGLKSDEQYF | TGCAGCGTCGCAAGGGGACTGAAGAGCGACGAGCAGTACTTC